This T cell receptor (beta chain) came from a study of blood T cell repertoires in COVID-19. At the level of the study: T cells, B-cell-depleted T cells, or PBMCs provided the cDNA or gDNA that served as material.

CDR3 length equals 15 residues. Germline V gene data show CDR1 as LNHNV and CDR2 as YYDKDF (reference sequence). V gave up 5 bases and J gave up 6 bases; unmatched junction bases: 5. Per the original methods: For nucleated cells, counts were estimated from reference gene primer amplification. Here immunoSEQ multiplex PCR was the method, and the copy in TCRdb shows in-frame clones only, minus some. The DNA gave D and trimming, while V, J and clone size come from that table. Of roughly 70,000 clones detected, 85% to 90% appear once; the ten largest clones hold approximately 1.5%. The receptor's source is a human donor in a cohort sampled during active COVID-19. The sample consisted of peripheral blood. The rearrangement links TRBV15 to TRBJ2-1, with 12 nucleotides matching TRBD1. The CDR3 nucleotides read TGTGCCACCAGCCGCTGGGACAGGGGGCTCAATGAGCAGTTCTTC. As protein: CATSRWDRGLNEQFF.